The source of this T cell receptor (beta chain) is a study of T cells in Graves' hyperthyroidism and ophthalmopathy. Study conclusions and caveats: Ophthalmopathy was separated from stable hyperthyroidism by a 13 V-J model.

Investigators excluded patients with uncontrolled infection, other autoimmune disease, pregnancy or lactation. Diagnostic decisions used clinical symptoms, serum thyroxine and TRAb, thyroid ultrasound and orbital computed tomography. With respect to this clonotype: As yet, its antigen is unknown.

From germline, CDR1 is MNHEY and CDR2 SVGAGI. This CDR3 has 14 residues. Trimming took 0 bases from V and 7 from J, leaving 12 bases between them. Researchers took RNA transcripts and amplified the TCR beta CDR3 regions from them. HTBI primers were the set used in a first-round RT-PCR of the TCR CDR3. Using its own MiXCR run on the multiplex PCR reads, TCRdb lists one record per CDR3 protein. This sample yields 650,000 to 800,000 distinct CDR3 sequences, of which just under 45% are seen a single time; 6.5% to 9% belongs to the top ten. The sequenced material came from peripheral blood or thyroid tissue (not recorded which). The sequence derives from an adult man with Graves' disease, either hyperthyroidism or ophthalmopathy (not recorded which). The chain is built from TRBV6-5 and TRBJ1-2; unclear D gene. CDR3 protein: CASSYSVGKGGYTF. DNA for the CDR3: TGTGCCAGCAGTTACTCGGTGGGGAAGGGTGGCTACACCTTC.